This entry lists 28 T cell receptor beta chains sequenced from one sample in a study of cytomegalovirus exposure and HLA in healthy donors. 60 Vbeta and 13 Jbeta primers were used in PCR. Measured with immunoSEQ multiplex PCR; TCRdb has only the in-frame clones, and not every one. The table shows approximately 190,000 clones, with roughly 80% occurring only once. Sequences were obtained from PBMCs. The receptor source for this set is a man aged 35 to 55 in good health and CMV-seropositive.

V and J are TRBV7-8 and TRBJ2-1, with D perhaps TRBD2 (5 bases). Trimming removed 5 bases at V and 3 bases at J, with 14 bases between. The CDR3 contains 15 residues. Germline CDR1 reads SGHVS; CDR2 reads FQNEAQ. The CDR3 reads CASSKSGAGYNEQFF. The CDR3 DNA is TGTGCCAGCAGCAAATCAGGTGCGGGCTACAATGAGCAGTTCTTC. The complete variable domain, with remaining parts taken from reference TRBV7-8 and TRBJ2-1, reads GAGVSQSPRYKVAKRGQDVALRCDPISGHVSLFWYQQALGQGPEFLTYFQNEAQLDKSGLPSDRFFAERPEGSVSTLKIQRTQQEDSAVYLCASSKSGAGYNEQFFGPGTRLTVL.

The CDR3 bases are TGTGCCAGCAGCTTATCGACAGGGAACACTGAAGCTTTCTTT. Encoded protein: CASSLSTGNTEAFF. The chain recombines TRBV7-6 with TRBJ1-1; maybe TRBD1 (6 bases). V lost 2 bases and J lost 1, with 8 bases in between. Germline V lookup: CDR1 SGHVS, CDR2 FNYEAQ. The CDR3 is 14 amino acids. The full variable domain, completed using reference TRBV7-6 and TRBJ1-1, is GAGVSQSPRYKVTKRGQDVALRCDPISGHVSLYWYRQALGQGPEFLTYFNYEAQQDKSGLPNDRFSAERPEGSISTLTIQRTEQRDSAMYRCASSLSTGNTEAFFGQGTRLTVV.

The rearrangement links TRBV28 to TRBJ1-1; 7 bases agree with TRBD1. The CDR3 runs to 12 residues. The V gene's germline CDR1 is MDHEN and CDR2 SYDVKM. V was clipped by 5 bases and J by 8 bases; unmatched bases: 5. The CDR3 here is CASSTTTGEAFF. CDR3 bases: TGTGCCAGCAGTACCACGACAGGGGAAGCTTTCTTT. The variable domain in full, with the rest retrieved from reference TRBV28 and TRBJ1-1, is DVKVTQSSRYLVKRTGEKVFLECVQDMDHENMFWYRQDPGLGLRLIYFSYDVKMKEKGDIPEGYSVSREKKERFSLILESASTNQTSMYLCASSTTTGEAFFGQGTRLTVV.

This clone has more than one count but fewer than ten. The V call is TRBV10-1, the J call TRBJ2-1; weak D call: TRBD1 (6 bases). The CDR3 length is 16 residues. The V end was cut by 1 base, the J end by 2 bases, with 12 bases between. Germline V gives CDR1 WNHNN, CDR2 SYGVQD (reference sequence). This CDR3 reads CASSEFGQSPYNEQFF. DNA for the CDR3: TGCGCCAGCAGTGAGTTCGGACAGAGTCCCTACAATGAGCAGTTCTTC.

The genes are TRBV7-2 and TRBJ1-2, with D tentatively TRBD1 (5 bases). Germline CDR1 is SGHTA and CDR2 is FQGNSA. Trimming took off 3 bases at V and 6 bases at J, with 8 bases between the two ends. CDR3 length: 12 amino acids. The CDR3 bases are TGTGCCAGCAGCTTGGGGCCGGATGGCTACACCTTC. Translating it yields CASSLGPDGYTF.

V is TRBV5-1 and J is TRBJ1-2; tentatively, D is TRBD1 (6 bases). V was cut by 4 bases and J by 0 bases, with 10 bases left in between. CDR3 length: 14 residues. The germline CDR1 and CDR2 sequences are SGHRS and YFSETQ. In DNA, the CDR3 is TGCGCCAGCAGCACAACAGGGACTAACTATGGCTACACCTTC. It codes for CASSTTGTNYGYTF. Together with reference TRBV5-1 and TRBJ1-2, the CDR3 gives the full variable domain: KAGVTQTPRYLIKTRGQQVTLSCSPISGHRSVSWYQQTPGQGLQFLFEYFSETQRNKGNFPGRFSGRQFSNSRSEMNVSTLELGDSALYLCASSTTGTNYGYTFGSGTRLTVV.

The chain couples TRBV4-1 to TRBJ2-4, with a weak D call TRBD1 (5 bases). Germline V gene lookup returns CDR1 MGHRA and CDR2 YSYEKL. The V gene lost 0 bases and the J gene lost 9 bases, with 15 bases spanning the gap. The CDR3 covers 15 residues. CDR3 sequence reads: CASSQDKGRASIQYF. CDR3 DNA sequence: TGCGCCAGCAGCCAAGATAAGGGCAGGGCTTCCATTCAGTACTTC.

The chain uses TRBV5-8 and TRBJ2-1, with TRBD2 identical over 14 bases. Unmatched junction bases numbered 5, after V lost 3 bases and J lost 6 bases. CDR3 length: 16 amino acids. Per the germline V gene, CDR1 is SGHTS and CDR2 is YDEGEE. The chain's CDR3 is CASSSIGLAGGNEQFF. The CDR3, as DNA: TGTGCCAGCAGCTCCATAGGACTAGCGGGGGGCAATGAGCAGTTCTTC.

As concerns this clone: A junction end diverges from the germline sequence, so it may reflect a read error. The chain is built from TRBV27 and TRBJ2-2; a possible D gene is TRBD1 (5 bases). Germline V lookup: CDR1 MNHEY, CDR2 SMNVEV (reference sequence). This CDR3 has 15 residues. The CDR3 protein is CAGSLTQGNTGELFF. In DNA, the CDR3 is TGTGCCGGCAGTCTAACTCAGGGAAACACCGGGGAGCTGTTTTTT.

V is TRBV7-2 and J is TRBJ2-5; 7 nucleotides align to TRBD1. V trimming: 7 bases; J trimming: 2 bases; junction bases outside the gene matches: 7. Germline CDR1 and CDR2: SGHTA and FQGNSA. This CDR3 comprises 14 residues. CDR3 DNA sequence: TGTGCCAGCACCTTCCGGGACAGTCAAGAGACCCAGTACTTC. Translating gives CASTFRDSQETQYF.

The chain employs TRBV19 and TRBJ1-2; D ambiguous. V was shortened by 5 bases and J by 8 bases, with 9 bases between the two germline ends. The CDR3 consists of 11 residues. Per the germline V gene, CDR1 is LNHDA and CDR2 is SQIVND (reference sequence). The CDR3: CASSHSRGYTF. CDR3 bases: TGTGCCAGTAGTCACAGTAGGGGCTACACCTTC.

The V gene is TRBV9, the J gene TRBJ2-7, with TRBD2 matching 8 bases. CDR1 is SGDLS, CDR2 YYNGEE, per germline. The J segment lost 2 bases and the V segment lost 4 bases, leaving 11 bases of the junction unmatched. This CDR3 comprises 16 residues. The CDR3 sequence is CASSSGGGSGAYEQYF. The CDR3 DNA reads TGTGCCAGCAGCTCCGGAGGGGGTAGCGGGGCCTACGAGCAGTACTTC. Full variable domain (rest looked up from reference TRBV9 and TRBJ2-7): DSGVTQTPKHLITATGQRVTLRCSPRSGDLSVYWYQQSLDQGLQFLIQYYNGEERAKGNILERFSAQQFPDLHSELNLSSLELGDSALYFCASSSGGGSGAYEQYFGPGTRLTVT.

V gene TRBV19 combines with J gene TRBJ1-3, with 7 nucleotides matching TRBD1. Germline V gene lookup returns CDR1 LNHDA and CDR2 SQIVND (reference sequence). The CDR3 has 14 residues. Trimming at V came to 6 bases and at J to 4 bases, leaving 6 bases not matched to a gene. The CDR3 sequence is CASRDRLKGNTIYF. The DNA for the CDR3 is TGTGCCAGTAGGGACAGGCTGAAAGGAAACACCATATATTTT. Using reference TRBV19 and TRBJ1-3 for the parts outside the CDR3, the full variable domain is DGGITQSPKYLFRKEGQNVTLSCEQNLNHDAMYWYRQDPGQGLRLIYYSQIVNDFQKGDIAEGYSVSREKKESFPLTVTSAQKNPTAFYLCASRDRLKGNTIYFGEGSWLTVV.

The chain links TRBV5-1 to TRBJ1-2, with D uncertain. The germline gives CDR1 SGHRS, CDR2 YFSETQ. The CDR3 extends over 13 amino acids. The germline V and J ends were trimmed by 0 bases and 4 bases, with 7 bases remaining between them. CDR3 DNA: TGCGCCAGCAGCTTGGAACCAGTCTATGGCTACACCTTC. It translates to CASSLEPVYGYTF.

This clone appeared a few times. The chain links TRBV12-5 to TRBJ1-1, with D uncertain. Trimming cost V 3 bases and J 5 bases, with 4 bases left between them. The V gene's germline CDR1 is LGHNT and CDR2 FRNRAP. The CDR3 consists of 11 residues. CDR3: CASGFNTEAFF. CDR3 in DNA: TGTGCTAGTGGTTTCAATACTGAAGCTTTCTTT. The variable domain in full, with the rest retrieved from reference TRBV12-5 and TRBJ1-1, is DARVTQTPRHKVTEMGQEVTMRCQPILGHNTVFWYRQTMMQGLELLAYFRNRAPLDDSGMPKDRFSAEMPDATLATLKIQPSEPRDSAVYFCASGFNTEAFFGQGTRLTVV.

The chain recombines TRBV5-4 with TRBJ2-7; TRBD1 matches at 11 bases. In germline, CDR1 is SGHNT, CDR2 YYREEE (reference sequence). The junction had 1 base not matched to a gene; V was cut back by 0 bases and J by 2 bases. This CDR3 region has 15 residues. The CDR3 spells CASSLGGQGAYEQYF. The DNA for the CDR3 is TGTGCCAGCAGCTTGGGGGGACAGGGGGCCTACGAGCAGTACTTC.

The rearrangement uses TRBV9 and TRBJ2-2; D ambiguous. The CDR3 is 13 amino acids. The V gene's germline CDR1 is SGDLS and CDR2 YYNGEE. V lost 6 bases to trimming and J lost 5 bases, with 11 bases between them. CDR3 coding DNA: TGTGCCAGCAAGGCGGTCGGTACCGGGGAGCTGTTTTTT. Amino acid sequence: CASKAVGTGELFF.

The genes are TRBV19 and TRBJ2-3; D is possibly TRBD1 (6 bases). Trimming left V 6 bases short and J 2 bases short, with 18 bases between. This CDR3 has 16 amino acids. Germline values: CDR1 LNHDA, CDR2 SQIVND (reference sequence). The CDR3 spells CASRLGRGLDTDTQYF. The CDR3 nucleotides are TGTGCCAGTAGGTTGGGCAGGGGTTTGGACACAGATACGCAGTATTTT.

This rearrangement joins TRBV9 to TRBJ2-7; maybe TRBD1 (5 bases). CDR1 is SGDLS and CDR2 is YYNGEE in the germline V gene. The length of the CDR3 is 14 residues. Trimming pared 4 bases from V and 3 bases from J, leaving 14 bases between. CDR3 DNA: TGTGCCAGCAGCCCAACTCCTGACAGCTACGAGCAGTACTTC. Its translation is CASSPTPDSYEQYF. The whole variable domain, remainder taken from reference TRBV9 and TRBJ2-7, is DSGVTQTPKHLITATGQRVTLRCSPRSGDLSVYWYQQSLDQGLQFLIQYYNGEERAKGNILERFSAQQFPDLHSELNLSSLELGDSALYFCASSPTPDSYEQYFGPGTRLTVT.

The chain employs TRBV9 and TRBJ2-7, with D possibly matching TRBD2 (5 bases). Per germline, CDR1 SGDLS and CDR2 YYNGEE. The V end was cut by 3 bases, the J end by 3 bases, with 13 bases between. The CDR3 consists of 14 residues. The CDR3 reads CASSAAEAGYEQYF. CDR3 in DNA: TGTGCCAGCAGCGCGGCGGAGGCGGGCTACGAGCAGTACTTC. The whole variable domain, remainder taken from reference TRBV9 and TRBJ2-7, is DSGVTQTPKHLITATGQRVTLRCSPRSGDLSVYWYQQSLDQGLQFLIQYYNGEERAKGNILERFSAQQFPDLHSELNLSSLELGDSALYFCASSAAEAGYEQYFGPGTRLTVT.

The J gene is TRBJ2-1, the V gene TRBV4-3; possible D gene TRBD2, 5 bases. Germline-derived CDR1 and CDR2 are LGHNA and YSLEER. The V and J ends lost 5 bases and 0 bases respectively, with 14 bases between them. The CDR3 is 16 amino acids. DNA for the CDR3: TGCGCCAGCAGCTCGGACGTAGGGAGCTCCTACAATGAGCAGTTCTTC. Translating gives CASSSDVGSSYNEQFF.

This sequence joins TRBV18 and TRBJ2-5; D is possibly TRBD1 (5 bases). This CDR3 is 16 amino acids long. Germline V gives CDR1 KGHSH, CDR2 LQKENI. V was trimmed by 3 bases and J by 5 bases, leaving 19 bases between them. The CDR3 DNA reads as TGTGCCAGCTCACCGACAACAGGTGGGGCGAGGGAGACCCAGTACTTC. Residues: CASSPTTGGARETQYF.

The chain joins TRBV6-1 to TRBJ2-1; D possibly corresponds to TRBD2 (5 bases). Germline assignment: CDR1 MNHNS and CDR2 SASEGT. Trimming left V 1 base short and J 6 bases short, with 16 bases between. The CDR3 covers 16 residues. The CDR3 sequence: CASSEERAQFVNEQFF. The CDR3 DNA reads as TGTGCCAGCAGTGAAGAGAGGGCCCAATTCGTCAATGAGCAGTTCTTC.

The V and J genes are TRBV6-1 and TRBJ1-2, with a tentative D call TRBD1 (5 bases). Germline CDR1 reads MNHNS; CDR2 reads SASEGT. This CDR3 has 13 amino acids. Trimming pared 4 bases from V and 8 bases from J, leaving 14 bases between. CDR3 sequence: CASSVEGGGGYTF. CDR3 DNA sequence: TGTGCCAGCAGTGTTGAGGGCGGGGGGGGCTACACCTTC.

The chain has TRBV30 and TRBJ2-3, with TRBD1 matching over 8 bases. V was pared by 2 bases and J by 2 bases, with 6 bases of the junction left unmatched. This CDR3 region has 15 residues. Germline values: CDR1 GTSNPN, CDR2 SVGIG (reference sequence). The CDR3 is CAWSRQGRVTDTQYF. In DNA, the CDR3 is TGTGCCTGGAGTCGACAGGGGCGAGTCACAGATACGCAGTATTTT.

The chain couples TRBV18 to TRBJ2-2; D is possibly TRBD1 (6 bases). This CDR3 region has 13 residues. Germline values: CDR1 KGHSH, CDR2 LQKENI. V lost 6 bases to trimming and J lost 4 bases, with 9 bases between them. CDR3 DNA: TGTGCCAGCTCCCGACAGGCCACCGGGGAGCTGTTTTTT. This codes for CASSRQATGELFF. Full variable domain (rest looked up from reference TRBV18 and TRBJ2-2): NAGVMQNPRHLVRRRGQEARLRCSPMKGHSHVYWYRQLPEEGLKFMVYLQKENIIDESGMPKERFSAEFPKEGPSILRIQQVVRGDSAAYFCASSRQATGELFFGEGSRLTVL.

The chain links TRBV12-5 to TRBJ2-1; 10 bases map to TRBD2. There are 17 residues in the CDR3. Germline loops: CDR1 LGHNT, CDR2 FRNRAP. Unmatched junction bases numbered 7, after V lost 1 base and J lost 4 bases. Here the CDR3 reads CASGLDSAGGPYNEQFF. The CDR3 DNA follows: TGTGCTAGTGGTTTGGACTCAGCGGGGGGGCCGTACAATGAGCAGTTCTTC.

This clone was detected once. This chain connects TRBV2 to TRBJ1-5; TRBD1 aligns across 9 bases. The length of the CDR3 is 14 residues. CDR1 SNHLY and CDR2 FYNNEI come from the germline V gene. The V and J ends lost 6 bases and 4 bases, in that order; junction bases with no gene match: 4. This CDR3 is CASRAGTGNQPQHF. The CDR3 DNA reads TGTGCCAGCAGAGCCGGGACAGGGAATCAGCCCCAGCATTTT. Looking up the rest from reference TRBV2 and TRBJ1-5 gives the full variable domain: EPEVTQTPSHQVTQMGQEVILRCVPISNHLYFYWYRQILGQKVEFLVSFYNNEISEKSEIFDDQFSVERPDGSNFTLKIRSTKLEDSAMYFCASRAGTGNQPQHFGDGTRLSIL.